This T cell receptor (beta chain) comes out of a study of T cells in tuberculosis. About the study: In South Africa, adults with active tuberculosis were compared with IGRA-negative and latently infected IGRA-positive adolescents.

The table came from immunoSEQ multiplex PCR; TCRdb's copy has only in-frame clones and leaves some out. The sample has roughly 40,000 clones, about 95% seen once; the top ten hold roughly 3.5%. Notes on this clone: What it binds is unknown.

With V trimmed by 3 bases and J by 7 bases, 5 bases remained unmatched. The CDR3 contains 14 residues. CDR1 is KGHSH, CDR2 LQKENI, per germline. Study-wide results and caveats: Active tuberculosis patients had shorter CDR3-alpha; the beta difference was nonsignificant. A GMM-specific repertoire classifier reached roughly 86% accuracy, AUROC about 0.9. Active tuberculosis cases were adults; controls were adolescents.

Sequenced material: PBMCs. The sequence was collected from a donor between 10 and 35 years old with latent tuberculosis or without tuberculosis infection. The rearrangement uses TRBV18 and TRBJ1-5, with 8 bases matching TRBD1. The CDR3 coding sequence is TGTGCCAGCTCACCTGAGGACAGGGCCCAGCCCCAGCATTTT. Residues: CASSPEDRAQPQHF.